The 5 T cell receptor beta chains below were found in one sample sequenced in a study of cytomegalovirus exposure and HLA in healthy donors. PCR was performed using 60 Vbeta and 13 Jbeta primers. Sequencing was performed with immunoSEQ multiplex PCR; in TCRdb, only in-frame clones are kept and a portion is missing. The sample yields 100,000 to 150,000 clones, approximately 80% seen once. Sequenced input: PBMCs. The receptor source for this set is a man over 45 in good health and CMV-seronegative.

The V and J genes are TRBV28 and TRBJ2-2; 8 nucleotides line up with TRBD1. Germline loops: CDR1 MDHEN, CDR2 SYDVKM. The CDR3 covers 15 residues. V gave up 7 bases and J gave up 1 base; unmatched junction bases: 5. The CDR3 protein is CASIGTGGNTGELFF. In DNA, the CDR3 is TGTGCCAGCATCGGGACAGGTGGGAACACCGGGGAGCTGTTTTTT.

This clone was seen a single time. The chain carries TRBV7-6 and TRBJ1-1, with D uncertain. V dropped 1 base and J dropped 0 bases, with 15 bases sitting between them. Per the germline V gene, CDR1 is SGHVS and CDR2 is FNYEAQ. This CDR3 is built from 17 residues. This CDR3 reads CASSLVVPGAMNTEAFF. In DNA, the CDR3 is TGTGCCAGCAGCTTAGTGGTCCCCGGAGCGATGAACACTGAAGCTTTCTTT.

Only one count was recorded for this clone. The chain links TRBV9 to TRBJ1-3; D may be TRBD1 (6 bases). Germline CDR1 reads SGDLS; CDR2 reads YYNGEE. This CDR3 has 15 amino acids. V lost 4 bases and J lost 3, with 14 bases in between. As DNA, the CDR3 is TGTGCCAGCAGCCGGGACACAGAGTTTGGAAACACCATATATTTT. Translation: CASSRDTEFGNTIYF.

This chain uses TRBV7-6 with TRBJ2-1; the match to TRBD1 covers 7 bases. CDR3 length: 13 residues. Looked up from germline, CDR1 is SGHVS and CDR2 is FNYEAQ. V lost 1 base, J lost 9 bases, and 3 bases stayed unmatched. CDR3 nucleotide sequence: TGTGCCAGCAGCTTAGACAGGGGATCTGAGCAGTTCTTC. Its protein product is CASSLDRGSEQFF.

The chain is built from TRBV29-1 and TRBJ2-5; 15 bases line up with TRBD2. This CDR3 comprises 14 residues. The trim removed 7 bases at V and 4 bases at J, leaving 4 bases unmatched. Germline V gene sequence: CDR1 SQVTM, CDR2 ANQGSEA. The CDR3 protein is CSGGLAGGAETQYF. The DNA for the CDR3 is TGCAGCGGTGGACTAGCGGGGGGGGCAGAGACCCAGTACTTC.